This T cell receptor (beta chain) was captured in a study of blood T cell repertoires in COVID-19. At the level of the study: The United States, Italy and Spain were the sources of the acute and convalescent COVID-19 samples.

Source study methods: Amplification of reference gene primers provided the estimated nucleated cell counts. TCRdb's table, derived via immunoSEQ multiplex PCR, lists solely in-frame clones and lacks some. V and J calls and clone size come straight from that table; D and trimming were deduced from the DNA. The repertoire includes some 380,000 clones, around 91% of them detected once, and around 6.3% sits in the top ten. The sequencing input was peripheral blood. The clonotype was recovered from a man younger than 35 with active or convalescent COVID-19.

Here the CDR3 reads CASTVFESGELFF. CDR3 bases: TGTGCCAGCACCGTGTTTGAGTCCGGGGAGCTGTTTTTT. V and J are TRBV9 and TRBJ2-2; D uncertain. This CDR3 has 13 residues. Trimming shortened V by 6 bases and J by 6 bases, and 12 bases separated the two germline ends. The germline CDR1 and CDR2 sequences are SGDLS and YYNGEE.